At least ten counts were recorded for the clone carrying this T cell receptor beta chain. Its antigen remains unidentified. This specimen comes from a study of T cells after yellow fever vaccination. Study-level results: After the booster, 96% of CD4 and about nine tenths of CD8 primary-response clones were re-detected.

This CDR3 region has 14 residues. Unmatched junction bases numbered 2, after V lost 1 base and J lost 4 bases. Germline CDR1 is SEHNR and CDR2 is FQNEAQ (reference sequence). TCRdb reprocessed the 5' RACE reads via MiXCR and lists one record per CDR3 protein. This table holds about 53,000 distinct CDR3 sequences, 7.1% found once. The rearrangement links TRBV7-9 to TRBJ2-3; 7 nucleotides agree with TRBD2. This TCR came from a man aged 18 to 30 who received the YFV17D yellow fever vaccine. This material consisted of CD8+ T cells sorted from PBMCs, taken on the day of the first yellow fever vaccination. The CDR3 nucleotides read TGTGCCAGCAGCTTAGAACGGGGGGCAGATACGCAGTATTTT. Its protein is CASSLERGADTQYF.